These 29 T cell receptor beta chains originate from one sample sequenced in a study of blood T cell repertoires in COVID-19. TCRdb's table, derived via immunoSEQ multiplex PCR, lists solely in-frame clones and lacks some. The data hold more than 85,000 clones, with around 74% observed a single time. Input material: peripheral blood. The source of these receptors is a woman in her sixties with acute or convalescent COVID-19.

This clone was detected ten times or more. This CDR3 is also generated by other DNA sequences in the sample. CDR3 protein: CASSQVRDNEQFF. The CDR3 DNA is TGTGCCAGCAGCCAAGTCCGGGACAATGAGCAGTTCTTC. The genes are TRBV3-1 (or the pseudogene TRBV3-2) and TRBJ2-1; no clear D. CDR1 is LGHDT, CDR2 YNNKEL, per germline (reference sequence). This CDR3 comprises 13 residues. V lost 1 base, J lost 5 bases, and 6 bases lay in between.

The V and J genes are TRBV27 and TRBJ1-5; the match to TRBD1 covers 12 bases. The CDR3 spans 15 residues. CDR1 is MNHEY, CDR2 SMNVEV, per germline (reference sequence). The V gene end was trimmed by 6 bases and the J gene end by 5 bases; junction bases not matched to a gene: 5. The CDR3 bases are TGTGCCAGCAGATCCGGGACAGGGGGCTATCAGCCCCAGCATTTT. This translates into CASRSGTGGYQPQHF.

There are a few counts of this clone. CDR3 bases: TGTGCCAGCAGTCTCAGGGGCTCTGGAAACACCATATATTTT. It is translated as CASSLRGSGNTIYF. The chain has TRBV2 and TRBJ1-3; a possible D gene is TRBD1 (6 bases). V was pared by 5 bases and J by 0 bases, with 8 bases between. The CDR3 loop spans 14 amino acids. Germline lookup yields CDR1 SNHLY and CDR2 FYNNEI.

The genes are TRBV28 and TRBJ1-1; 12 positions match TRBD1. The germline gives CDR1 MDHEN, CDR2 SYDVKM. The CDR3 is made up of 15 amino acids. J was trimmed by 10 bases and V by 5 bases; bases with no gene match: 11. CDR3 protein: CASSTPGQGARGAFF. Here the CDR3 DNA reads TGTGCCAGCAGTACCCCGGGACAGGGGGCACGGGGAGCTTTCTTT.

This chain uses TRBV19 with TRBJ1-1; 7 bases map to TRBD1. CDR3 size: 14 residues. Germline CDR1 reads LNHDA; CDR2 reads SQIVND (reference sequence). Trimming at V came to 5 bases and at J to 5 bases, leaving 8 bases not matched to a gene. This CDR3 reads CASSVTGVYTEAFF. CDR3 DNA: TGTGCCAGTAGTGTCACAGGGGTGTATACTGAAGCTTTCTTT.

The V and J genes are TRBV7-2 and TRBJ1-5; no definite D call. Germline assignment: CDR1 SGHTA and CDR2 FQGNSA. The CDR3 length is 17 residues. Deletions cut 3 bases from V and 2 bases from J, with 17 bases between. CDR3 sequence reads: CASSFRYGILGNQPQHF. The DNA for the CDR3 is TGTGCCAGCAGCTTTAGATACGGGATTCTGGGCAATCAGCCCCAGCATTTT.

The V call is TRBV10-3, the J call TRBJ1-2; D gene ambiguous. CDR3 length equals 14 residues. Germline CDR1 ENHRY, CDR2 SYGVKD. V lost 5 bases and J lost 0, with 10 bases in between. CDR3: CAISLTAANYGYTF. CDR3 nucleotide sequence: TGTGCCATCAGTTTGACGGCGGCTAACTATGGCTACACCTTC.

This chain connects TRBV2 to TRBJ1-3; tentatively, D is TRBD1 (6 bases). Germline loops: CDR1 SNHLY, CDR2 FYNNEI. CDR3 length: 16 residues. The ends were cut back, 8 bases at V and 0 bases at J, with 17 bases in the middle. The CDR3 reads CASGGGTLSSGNTIYF. The CDR3 DNA sequence: TGTGCCAGCGGGGGAGGGACATTATCCTCTGGAAACACCATATATTTT.

The chain uses TRBV3-1 (or the pseudogene TRBV3-2) and TRBJ1-3, with TRBD1 identical over 9 bases. The V gene's germline CDR1 is LGHDT and CDR2 YNNKEL (reference sequence). V was pared by 10 bases and J by 0 bases, with 4 bases of the junction left unmatched. This CDR3 has 14 amino acids. DNA for the CDR3: TGTGCCACGGGACAGGGAATCTCTGGAAACACCATATATTTT. Its translation: CATGQGISGNTIYF.

This rearrangement joins TRBV5-1 to TRBJ2-7; weak D call: TRBD1 (5 bases). Germline V gene sequence: CDR1 SGHRS, CDR2 YFSETQ. The CDR3 totals 14 residues. V lost 4 bases and J 1 base, leaving 12 bases between the germline ends. The CDR3 DNA reads TGCGCCAGCAGCACTTCTGGACAATCCTACGAGCAGTACTTC. Its translation: CASSTSGQSYEQYF.

This chain joins TRBV2 and TRBJ2-3; D is uncertain. V was shortened by 8 bases and J by 8 bases, with 8 bases between the two germline ends. The CDR3 contains 10 residues. The germline V gene encodes CDR1 SNHLY and CDR2 FYNNEI. The chain's CDR3 is CASRVGTQYF. DNA of the CDR3: TGTGCCAGCCGGGTCGGTACGCAGTATTTT.

V gene TRBV5-4 combines with J gene TRBJ1-1; D is perhaps TRBD1 (5 bases). Per the germline V gene, CDR1 is SGHNT and CDR2 is YYREEE (reference sequence). There are 15 residues in the CDR3. V was shortened by 4 bases and J by 1 base, with 14 bases between the two germline ends. The CDR3 DNA is TGTGCCAGCAGCACCGAACCAGGGCGGAACACTGAAGCTTTCTTT. This translates into CASSTEPGRNTEAFF.

The J gene is TRBJ2-1, the V gene TRBV7-9; tentative D call: TRBD1 (6 bases). The CDR3 runs to 15 residues. Germline CDR1 SEHNR, CDR2 FQNEAQ (reference sequence). Deletions cut 5 bases from V and 4 bases from J, with 15 bases between. The CDR3 DNA sequence: TGTGCCAGCAGCCCGAGGGGGACGGTATACAATGAGCAGTTCTTC. It specifies CASSPRGTVYNEQFF.

This clone was recorded only once. The chain carries TRBV20-1 and TRBJ1-2, with a weak D call TRBD1 (5 bases). The CDR3 runs 11 residues. The germline V gene encodes CDR1 DFQATT and CDR2 SNEGSKA (reference sequence). V dropped 4 bases and J dropped 3 bases, with 6 bases sitting between them. As DNA, the CDR3 is TGCAGTGCTACCAGGGACTATGGCTACACCTTC. This translates into CSATRDYGYTF.

Points on this clone: The junction differs from germline at one of its ends, possibly a read error. Other DNA sequences from this sample encode an identical CDR3 as well. The CDR3 sequence is CSVGSGDRVTGELFF. In nucleotides, the CDR3 is TGCAGCGTCGGGTCGGGGGACAGGGTCACCGGAGAGCTGTTTTTT. The gene calls are TRBV29-1 and TRBJ2-2; 9 bases align to TRBD1. CDR1 and CDR2 from the germline V gene are SQVTM and ANQGSEA. The CDR3 runs to 15 residues.

In nucleotides, the CDR3 is TGTGCCAGTAGTATTCCCCGACAGGGCAGGGTCCTCCGTGGGATGAACACTGAAGCTTTCTTT. Encoded protein: CASSIPRQGRVLRGMNTEAFF. The rearrangement links TRBV19 to TRBJ1-1; 7 bases match TRBD1. The CDR3 is 21 amino acids. V was clipped by 3 bases and J by 0 bases; unmatched bases: 22. From germline, CDR1 is LNHDA and CDR2 SQIVND (reference sequence). Full variable domain (remainder filled in from reference TRBV19 and TRBJ1-1): DGGITQSPKYLFRKEGQNVTLSCEQNLNHDAMYWYRQDPGQGLRLIYYSQIVNDFQKGDIAEGYSVSREKKESFPLTVTSAQKNPTAFYLCASSIPRQGRVLRGMNTEAFFGQGTRLTVV.

J is TRBJ2-5 and V is TRBV28; 7 bases are a match to TRBD1. Germline V gene sequence: CDR1 MDHEN, CDR2 SYDVKM. The CDR3 spans 13 residues. With 6 bases clipped from V and 5 bases from J, the junction kept 6 bases outside the gene matches. CDR3 residues: CASRGQVLETQYF. Written as DNA, the CDR3 is TGTGCCAGCAGAGGACAGGTTCTGGAGACCCAGTACTTC.

The V gene is TRBV9, the J gene TRBJ2-1, with a possible D match to TRBD2 (5 bases). The CDR3 totals 13 residues. Germline V gene lookup returns CDR1 SGDLS and CDR2 YYNGEE. The germline V and J ends were trimmed by 3 bases and 5 bases, with 9 bases remaining between them. DNA for the CDR3: TGTGCCAGCAGCGCTAGCCCTAACAATGAGCAGTTCTTC. Its translation is CASSASPNNEQFF.

The chain has TRBV7-2 and TRBJ2-7, with 7 nucleotides matching TRBD2. The CDR3 is made up of 15 amino acids. Losses at the gene ends were 0 bases for V and 2 bases for J; bases not matched to a gene: 4. Germline V CDR1 and CDR2: SGHTA, FQGNSA. CDR3 protein: CASSLAGGGTYEQYF. For the CDR3, the DNA is TGTGCCAGCAGCTTAGCGGGCGGGGGAACCTACGAGCAGTACTTC.

This rearrangement joins TRBV5-1 to TRBJ1-5, with a weak D call TRBD1 (6 bases). The germline V gene has CDR1 SGHRS and CDR2 YFSETQ. This CDR3 has 15 amino acids. The V and J ends lost 4 bases and 6 bases respectively, with 17 bases between them. CDR3 amino acids: CASSETGNEGQPQHF. CDR3 coding DNA: TGCGCCAGCAGCGAGACAGGTAATGAGGGTCAGCCCCAGCATTTT. Full variable domain (remainder filled in from reference TRBV5-1 and TRBJ1-5): KAGVTQTPRYLIKTRGQQVTLSCSPISGHRSVSWYQQTPGQGLQFLFEYFSETQRNKGNFPGRFSGRQFSNSRSEMNVSTLELGDSALYLCASSETGNEGQPQHFGDGTRLSIL.

This clone was observed a few times. The gene calls are TRBV27 and TRBJ1-5; D unclear. CDR1 and CDR2 (germline): MNHEY, SMNVEV (reference sequence). The CDR3 extends over 15 amino acids. V was cut by 3 bases and J by 3 bases, with 12 bases left in between. CDR3 loop: CASSLSVSLNQPQHF. The CDR3 nucleotides read TGTGCCAGCAGTTTGTCGGTCTCCCTCAATCAGCCCCAGCATTTT.

With respect to this clone: The same CDR3 can be traced to other DNA sequences in this sample. The chain carries TRBV5-6 and TRBJ2-7; the match to TRBD1 covers 10 bases. J gave up 5 bases and V 1 base, and 3 bases lay outside the gene matches. The germline V gene has CDR1 SGHDT and CDR2 YYEEEE. This CDR3 is built from 14 residues. The CDR3 DNA reads as TGTGCCAGCAGCTTGACGGGACAGGGGAACGAGCAGTACTTC. This translates into CASSLTGQGNEQYF.

J is TRBJ2-1 and V is TRBV5-5, with 7 positions matching TRBD2. The CDR3 is 14 residues long. The V segment lost 5 bases and the J segment 8 bases; nucleotides outside the gene matches: 10. The V gene's germline CDR1 is SGHKS and CDR2 YYEKEE (reference sequence). The CDR3 nucleotides read TGTGCCAGCAGTGGGGGAGGGGCCCGACATGAGCAGTTCTTC. It encodes CASSGGGARHEQFF.

This chain joins TRBV7-2 and TRBJ2-5; D unresolved. Trimming stripped 1 base from V and 1 base from J, with 10 bases between. The CDR3 spans 15 residues. Germline-derived CDR1 and CDR2 are SGHTA and FQGNSA. CDR3 sequence reads: CASSLVLRSQETQYF. Here the CDR3 DNA reads TGTGCCAGCAGCTTAGTGTTACGGAGCCAAGAGACCCAGTACTTC.

On this clone: This sample includes further DNA sequences coding for the same CDR3. The genes are TRBV5-1 and TRBJ1-1; D call uncertain. Trimming removed 5 bases from V and 5 bases from J, with 13 bases in between. Germline-derived CDR1 and CDR2 are SGHRS and YFSETQ. The CDR3 is 13 residues long. The CDR3 nucleotides read TGCGCCAGCAGTGAGGCCTTGGGTACTGAAGCTTTCTTT. Protein product: CASSEALGTEAFF.

The rearrangement links TRBV15 to TRBJ2-2; 8 positions match TRBD2. Per germline, CDR1 LNHNV and CDR2 YYDKDF (reference sequence). There are 15 residues in the CDR3. V shed 5 bases and J 0 bases; nucleotides not matched to a gene: 2. CDR3 in DNA: TGTGCCACCAGCCGGGGGGGCCCGAACACCGGGGAGCTGTTTTTT. It encodes CATSRGGPNTGELFF.

The chain carries TRBV28 and TRBJ1-5; no clear D gene. CDR3 length equals 14 residues. Between the trimmed V and J ends, which lost 6 bases and 6 bases, there was a span of 15 bases. In germline, CDR1 is MDHEN, CDR2 SYDVKM. The CDR3 sequence: CASRLSPPGQPQHF. The CDR3 region has the DNA TGTGCCAGCAGACTCTCTCCCCCCGGTCAGCCCCAGCATTTT.

J is TRBJ1-2 and V is TRBV5-1; 8 bases fit TRBD1. Looked up from germline, CDR1 is SGHRS and CDR2 is YFSETQ. This CDR3 spans 14 amino acids. V was clipped by 3 bases and J by 4 bases; unmatched bases: 5. CDR3: CASSSGQGGYGYTF. DNA for the CDR3: TGCGCCAGCAGCTCCGGACAGGGCGGCTATGGCTACACCTTC. Combining the CDR3 with reference TRBV5-1 and TRBJ1-2 gives the whole variable domain KAGVTQTPRYLIKTRGQQVTLSCSPISGHRSVSWYQQTPGQGLQFLFEYFSETQRNKGNFPGRFSGRQFSNSRSEMNVSTLELGDSALYLCASSSGQGGYGYTFGSGTRLTVV.

This chain connects TRBV30 to TRBJ1-2; D may be TRBD1 (5 bases). The CDR3 length is 14 residues. Germline loops: CDR1 GTSNPN, CDR2 SVGIG (reference sequence). Trimming left V 0 bases short and J 8 bases short, with 16 bases between. In nucleotides, the CDR3 is TGTGCCTGGAGTGTACAACGGGGCGGGGGAGGCTACACCTTC. It encodes CAWSVQRGGGGYTF.